The 20 T cell receptor beta chains presented below share a single source sample, sequenced in a study of T cells of healthy individuals. Using its own MiXCR run on the 5' RACE reads, TCRdb lists one record per CDR3 protein. Among around 98,000 distinct CDR3 sequences, approximately 18% were seen once, and the ten largest hold under 7.5%. The receptors were sampled from a human donor in good health.

This clonotype was counted between two and nine times. The J gene is TRBJ2-3, the V gene TRBV29-1; the D is unclear. Trimming took off 4 bases at V and 3 bases at J, with 17 bases between the two ends. This CDR3 contains 15 residues. Germline V gene sequence: CDR1 SQVTM, CDR2 ANQGSEA. CDR3 sequence (DNA): TGCAGCGTTGGGGCAGGCACAACCGTAACAGATACGCAGTATTTT. Translating gives CSVGAGTTVTDTQYF.

This clonotype was counted ten times or more. The chain employs TRBV7-2 and TRBJ2-1; TRBD2 is a possible D gene (6 bases). The CDR3 has 15 residues. V lost 8 bases and J lost 4, with 18 bases in between. CDR1 is SGHTA, CDR2 FQGNSA, per germline. The CDR3 spells CASAPSAAAYNEQFF. CDR3 nucleotide sequence: TGTGCCAGCGCCCCTAGCGCGGCCGCTTACAATGAGCAGTTCTTC.

This chain connects TRBV12-3 or TRBV12-4 to TRBJ2-2; 9 positions agree with TRBD2. J was trimmed by 0 bases and V by 5 bases; bases with no gene match: 7. The CDR3 extends over 17 amino acids. Here the CDR3 DNA reads TGTGCCAGCAGTCCCGGGACTAGCATTTCGAACACCGGGGAGCTGTTTTTT. Its protein is CASSPGTSISNTGELFF.

The J gene is TRBJ2-1, the V gene TRBV24-1; perhaps TRBD2 as D (6 bases). Germline-derived CDR1 and CDR2 are KGHDR and SFDVKD. The V end lost 4 bases, the J end lost 1 base, and 13 bases lay between the germline ends. The CDR3 consists of 16 residues. The CDR3 spells CATSDPSGGSYNEQFF. The CDR3 coding sequence is TGTGCCACCAGTGACCCCTCTGGGGGGTCCTACAATGAGCAGTTCTTC.

The chain is built from TRBV30 and TRBJ2-6; either TRBD1 or TRBD2 may fit D (6 bases each). CDR3 length: 15 amino acids. The V end lost 0 bases, the J end lost 1 base, and 7 bases lay between the germline ends. Germline CDR1 reads GTSNPN; CDR2 reads SVGIG (reference sequence). CDR3 nucleotide sequence: TGTGCCTGGAGTGTAGGGGGGTCTGGGGCCAACGTCCTGACTTTC. It specifies CAWSVGGSGANVLTF.

The chain joins TRBV11-1 to TRBJ2-3; D unresolved. The CDR3 is 14 residues long. Germline loops: CDR1 SGHAT, CDR2 FQDESV (reference sequence). Deletions cut 5 bases from V and 3 bases from J, with 12 bases between. The CDR3 DNA reads as TGTGCCAGCAGCCAAACCTGGGCAACAGATACGCAGTATTTT. This translates into CASSQTWATDTQYF.

The chain joins TRBV9 to TRBJ1-5, with 7 bases aligning to TRBD1. V dropped 7 bases and J dropped 3; count of bases not matched to a gene: 10. The CDR3 is made up of 15 amino acids. Looked up from germline, CDR1 is SGDLS and CDR2 is YYNGEE. The CDR3 here is CASDRATRSNQPQHF. The CDR3 region has the DNA TGTGCCAGCGACAGGGCTACTCGCTCCAATCAGCCCCAGCATTTT.

This clonotype turned up a few times. As DNA, the CDR3 is TGTGCCAGCAGCCAACCGACAGGGACCACTGAAGCTTTCTTT. It codes for CASSQPTGTTEAFF. The chain joins TRBV4-2 to TRBJ1-1; 7 nucleotides agree with TRBD1. Trimming at V came to 2 bases and at J to 4 bases, leaving 4 bases not matched to a gene. The length of the CDR3 is 14 residues. CDR1 and CDR2 (germline): LGHNA, YNFKEQ.

This chain joins TRBV10-3 and TRBJ1-1, with 9 nucleotides matching TRBD1. Per the germline V gene, CDR1 is ENHRY and CDR2 is SYGVKD. The CDR3 spans 14 residues. Trimming removed 2 bases from V and 5 bases from J; junction bases left unmatched: 3. CDR3 DNA sequence: TGTGCCATCAGTGAGGGGACAGGGTTGACTGAAGCTTTCTTT. Translating gives CAISEGTGLTEAFF.

The J gene is TRBJ2-1, the V gene TRBV3-1, with D possibly matching TRBD2 (6 bases). This CDR3 is built from 16 residues. Looked up from germline, CDR1 is LGHDT and CDR2 is YNNKEL (reference sequence). V was cut by 4 bases and J by 6 bases, with 19 bases left in between. DNA for the CDR3: TGTGCCAGCAGCCCACAAACCGGGACTTACCTCAATGAGCAGTTCTTC. Its protein product is CASSPQTGTYLNEQFF.

This clonotype has only a few counts. The chain employs TRBV19 and TRBJ2-1, with TRBD2 identical over 10 bases. V was clipped by 6 bases and J by 4 bases; unmatched bases: 15. CDR3 size: 18 residues. Germline V CDR1 and CDR2: LNHDA, SQIVND (reference sequence). CDR3 in amino acids: CASSAGSELAGLYNEQFF. The CDR3 DNA is TGTGCCAGTAGCGCAGGTTCCGAACTAGCGGGGTTATACAATGAGCAGTTCTTC.

This clonotype was seen at least ten times. The chain employs TRBV7-2 and TRBJ2-7, with a weak D call TRBD2 (5 bases). Germline V gives CDR1 SGHTA, CDR2 FQGNSA. Deletions cut 1 base from V and 1 base from J, with 11 bases between. CDR3 size: 15 residues. CDR3 sequence (DNA): TGTGCCAGCAGCTTAGGGCCGGGGAAATCCTACGAGCAGTACTTC. The encoded protein is CASSLGPGKSYEQYF.

Many counts were recorded for this clonotype. The V call is TRBV20-1, the J call TRBJ2-1, with 8 positions matching TRBD2. V was pared by 1 base and J by 0 bases, with 5 bases of the junction left unmatched. The germline CDR1 and CDR2 sequences are DFQATT and SNEGSKA (reference sequence). CDR3 length: 16 amino acids. The CDR3 sequence: CSARGDSGDSYNEQFF. DNA of the CDR3: TGCAGTGCTAGAGGGGATAGCGGGGACTCCTACAATGAGCAGTTCTTC.

This clonotype was seen a handful of times. This sequence joins TRBV18 and TRBJ1-5, with 7 bases that match TRBD1. Germline CDR1 KGHSH, CDR2 LQKENI. This CDR3 contains 13 residues. Losses at the gene ends were 6 bases for V and 7 bases for J; bases not matched to a gene: 6. Here the CDR3 reads CASSRQGGQPQHF. The DNA of the CDR3 is TGTGCCAGCTCGCGACAGGGTGGGCAGCCCCAGCATTTT.

A note on this clonotype: A read error is possible here, since a much larger clone lies one base away. The chain combines TRBV3-1 with TRBJ2-2; D perhaps matches TRBD2 (5 bases). The CDR3 consists of 18 residues. In germline, CDR1 is LGHDT, CDR2 YNNKEL (reference sequence). Written as DNA, the CDR3 is TGTGCCAGCAGTCCAAGTCACCTAGGGTCCGCGAACACCGGGGAGCTGTGTTTT. Residues: CASSPSHLGSANTGELCF.

This clonotype was counted ten times or more. The V and J genes are TRBV14 and TRBJ1-6; D is uncertain. The V and J ends lost 1 base and 7 bases respectively, with 5 bases between them. Germline V lookup: CDR1 SGHDN, CDR2 FVKESK. This CDR3 spans 13 amino acids. CDR3 residues: CASSQGGNSPLHF. The CDR3 DNA reads TGTGCCAGCAGCCAAGGCGGAAATTCACCCCTCCACTTT.

A note on this clonotype: A read error may explain this, as a much larger clone is one base away. The V call is TRBV20-1, the J call TRBJ1-2, with TRBD1 identical over 10 bases. CDR3 size: 15 residues. The germline V gene encodes CDR1 DFQATT and CDR2 SNEGSKA (reference sequence). CDR3 coding DNA: TGCAGTGCCCCCCCCAAGACAGGGGGCCTTAATGGCTACAACTTC. Translated, it gives CSAPPKTGGLNGYNF.

Concerning this clonotype itself: At one end, the junction sequence differs from germline, possibly due to a read error. The rearrangement joins TRBV7-8 to TRBJ1-3; D unclear. The germline gives CDR1 SGHVS, CDR2 FQNEAQ. This CDR3 contains 13 residues. The CDR3 loop reads CASSLGEGNSIYF. CDR3 DNA: TGTGCCAGCAGCTTAGGAGAAGGGAACAGCATATATTTT. Together with reference TRBV7-8 and TRBJ1-3, the CDR3 gives the full variable domain: GAGVSQSPRYKVAKRGQDVALRCDPISGHVSLFWYQQALGQGPEFLTYFQNEAQLDKSGLPSDRFFAERPEGSVSTLKIQRTQQEDSAVYLCASSLGEGNSIYFGEGSWLTVV.

The chain uses TRBV6-5 and TRBJ1-6; D gene ambiguous. The CDR3 length is 13 residues. Germline CDR1 reads MNHEY; CDR2 reads SVGAGI. V was clipped by 5 bases and J by 8 bases, with 10 bases between them. CDR3 in amino acids: CASSRGKDSPLHF. Here the CDR3 DNA reads TGTGCCAGCAGTCGCGGGAAGGATTCACCCCTCCACTTT.

This clonotype turned up a few times. V gene TRBV6-2 or TRBV6-3 combines with J gene TRBJ1-5; the D is unclear. This CDR3 has 14 amino acids. CDR1 and CDR2 (germline): MNHEY, SVGEGT. V lost 4 bases to trimming and J lost 1 base, with 8 bases between them. In nucleotides, the CDR3 is TGTGCCAGCAGTTGGATCGAGAGCAATCAGCCCCAGCATTTT. It specifies CASSWIESNQPQHF.